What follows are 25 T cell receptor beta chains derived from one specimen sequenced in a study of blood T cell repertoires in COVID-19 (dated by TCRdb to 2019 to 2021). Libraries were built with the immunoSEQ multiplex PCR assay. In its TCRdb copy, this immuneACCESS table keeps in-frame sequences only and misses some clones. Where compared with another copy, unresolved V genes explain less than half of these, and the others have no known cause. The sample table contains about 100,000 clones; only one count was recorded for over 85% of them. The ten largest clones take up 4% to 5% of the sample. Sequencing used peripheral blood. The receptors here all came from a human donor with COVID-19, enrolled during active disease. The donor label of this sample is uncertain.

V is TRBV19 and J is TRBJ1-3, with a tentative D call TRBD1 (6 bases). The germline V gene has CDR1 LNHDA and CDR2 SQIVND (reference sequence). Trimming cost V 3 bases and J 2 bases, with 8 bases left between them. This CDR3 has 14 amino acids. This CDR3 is CASSIGGPGNTIYF. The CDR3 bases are TGTGCCAGTAGTATCGGGGGGCCTGGAAACACCATATATTTT.

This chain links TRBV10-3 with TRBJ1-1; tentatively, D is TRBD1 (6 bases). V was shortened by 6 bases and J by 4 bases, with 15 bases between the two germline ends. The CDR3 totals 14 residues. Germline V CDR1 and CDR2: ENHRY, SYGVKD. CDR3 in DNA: TGTGCCATCAGGGGCACAGGGAGGGTCACTGAAGCTTTCTTT. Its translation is CAIRGTGRVTEAFF.

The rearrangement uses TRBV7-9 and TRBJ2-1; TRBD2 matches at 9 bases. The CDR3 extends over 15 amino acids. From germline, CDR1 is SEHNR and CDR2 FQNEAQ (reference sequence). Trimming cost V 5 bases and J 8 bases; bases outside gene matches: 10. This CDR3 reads CASSLLAGSWDEQFF. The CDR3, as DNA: TGTGCCAGCAGCCTTCTAGCGGGGTCTTGGGATGAGCAGTTCTTC.

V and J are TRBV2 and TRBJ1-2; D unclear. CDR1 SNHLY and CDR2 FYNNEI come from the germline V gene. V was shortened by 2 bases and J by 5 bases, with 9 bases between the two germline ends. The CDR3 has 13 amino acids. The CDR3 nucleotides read TGTGCCAGCAGTGAAATCGGGTCTTATGGCTACACCTTC. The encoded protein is CASSEIGSYGYTF.

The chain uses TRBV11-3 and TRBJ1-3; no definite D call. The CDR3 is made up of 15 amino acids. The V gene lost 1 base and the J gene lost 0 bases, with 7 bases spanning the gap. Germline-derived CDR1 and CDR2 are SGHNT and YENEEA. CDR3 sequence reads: CASSLVAGSGNTIYF. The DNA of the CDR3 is TGTGCCAGCAGCTTAGTCGCGGGCTCTGGAAACACCATATATTTT.

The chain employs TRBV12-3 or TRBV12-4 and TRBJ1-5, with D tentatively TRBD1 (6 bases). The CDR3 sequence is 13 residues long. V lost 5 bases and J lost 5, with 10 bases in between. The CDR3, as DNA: TGTGCCAGCAGTCGGACAGACGATCAGCCCCAGCATTTT. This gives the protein CASSRTDDQPQHF.

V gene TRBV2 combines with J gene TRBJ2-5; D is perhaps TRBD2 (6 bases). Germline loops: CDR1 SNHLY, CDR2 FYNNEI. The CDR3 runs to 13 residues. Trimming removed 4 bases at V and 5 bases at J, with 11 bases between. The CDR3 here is CASSVLAGETQYF. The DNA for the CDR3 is TGTGCCAGCAGTGTTCTCGCGGGGGAGACCCAGTACTTC.

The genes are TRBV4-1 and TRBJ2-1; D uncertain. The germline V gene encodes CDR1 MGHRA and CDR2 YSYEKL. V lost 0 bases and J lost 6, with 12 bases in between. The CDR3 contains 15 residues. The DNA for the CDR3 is TGCGCCAGCAGCCAAGAGTCGGCAGCGTCCAATGAGCAGTTCTTC. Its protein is CASSQESAASNEQFF.

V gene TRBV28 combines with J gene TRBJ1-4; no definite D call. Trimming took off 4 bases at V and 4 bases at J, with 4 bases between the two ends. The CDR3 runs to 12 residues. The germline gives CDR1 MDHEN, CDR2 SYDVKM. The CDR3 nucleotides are TGTGCCAGCAGTTGGAGTAATGAAAAACTGTTTTTT. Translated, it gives CASSWSNEKLFF.

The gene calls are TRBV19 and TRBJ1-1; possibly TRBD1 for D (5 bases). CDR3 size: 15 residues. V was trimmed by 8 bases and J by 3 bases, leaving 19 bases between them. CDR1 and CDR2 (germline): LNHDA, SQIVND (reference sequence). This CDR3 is CASETGGGVDTEAFF. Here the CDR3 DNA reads TGTGCCAGTGAAACAGGTGGAGGGGTCGACACTGAAGCTTTCTTT.

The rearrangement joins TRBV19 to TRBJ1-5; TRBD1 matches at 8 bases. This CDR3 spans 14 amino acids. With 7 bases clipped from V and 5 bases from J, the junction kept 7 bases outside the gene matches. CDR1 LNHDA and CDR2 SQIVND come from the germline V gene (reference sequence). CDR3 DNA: TGTGCCAGTACCGGACAGGGCGGGTATCAGCCCCAGCATTTT. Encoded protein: CASTGQGGYQPQHF.

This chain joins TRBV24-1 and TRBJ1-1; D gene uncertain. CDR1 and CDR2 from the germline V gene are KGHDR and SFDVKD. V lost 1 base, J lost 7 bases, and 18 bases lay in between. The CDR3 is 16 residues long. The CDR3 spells CATSDLNEQGVLEAFF. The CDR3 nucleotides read TGTGCCACCAGTGATTTAAACGAACAAGGAGTCCTTGAAGCTTTCTTT.

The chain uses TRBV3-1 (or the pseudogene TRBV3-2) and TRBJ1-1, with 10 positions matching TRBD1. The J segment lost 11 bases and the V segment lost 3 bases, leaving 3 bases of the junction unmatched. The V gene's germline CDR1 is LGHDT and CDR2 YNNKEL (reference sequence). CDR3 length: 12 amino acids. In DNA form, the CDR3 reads TGTGCCAGCAGCCAGGACAGGGGGAAGGCTTTCTTT. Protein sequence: CASSQDRGKAFF.

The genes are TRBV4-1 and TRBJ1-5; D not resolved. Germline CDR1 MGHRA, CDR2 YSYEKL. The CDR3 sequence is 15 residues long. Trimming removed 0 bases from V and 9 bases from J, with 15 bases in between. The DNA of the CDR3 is TGCGCCAGCAGCCAAGATCAGGCAGGTAGGCCGCCCCAGCATTTT. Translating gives CASSQDQAGRPPQHF.

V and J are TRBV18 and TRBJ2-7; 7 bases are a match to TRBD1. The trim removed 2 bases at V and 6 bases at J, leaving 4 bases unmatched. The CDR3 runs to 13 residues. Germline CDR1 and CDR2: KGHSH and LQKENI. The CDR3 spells CASSPRGLGEQYF. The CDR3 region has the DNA TGTGCCAGCTCACCAAGGGGGCTGGGCGAGCAGTACTTC.

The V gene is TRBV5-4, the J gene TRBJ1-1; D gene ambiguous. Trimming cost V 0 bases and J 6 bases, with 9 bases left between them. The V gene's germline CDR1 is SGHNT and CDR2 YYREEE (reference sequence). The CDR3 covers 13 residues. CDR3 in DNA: TGTGCCAGCAGCTTGGGACACACATCTGAAGCTTTCTTT. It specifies CASSLGHTSEAFF.

CDR3 amino acids: CASSLVARSAFRTGNTIYF. CDR3 DNA sequence: TGTGCCAGCAGCTTAGTTGCCAGATCCGCTTTTCGAACAGGAAACACCATATATTTT. The rearrangement links TRBV11-2 to TRBJ1-3, with D hard to call. CDR1 is SGHAT, CDR2 FQNNGV, per germline. This CDR3 has 19 residues. Trimming removed 1 base at V and 4 bases at J, with 23 bases between.

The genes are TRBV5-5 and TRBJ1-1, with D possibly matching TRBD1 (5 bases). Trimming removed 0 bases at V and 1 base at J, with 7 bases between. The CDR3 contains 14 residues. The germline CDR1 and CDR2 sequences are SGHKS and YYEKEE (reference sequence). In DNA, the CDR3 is TGTGCCAGCAGCTTGGAGGGGTGGAACACTGAAGCTTTCTTT. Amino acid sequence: CASSLEGWNTEAFF. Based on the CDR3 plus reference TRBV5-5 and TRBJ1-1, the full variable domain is DAGVTQSPTHLIKTRGQQVTLRCSPISGHKSVSWYQQVLGQGPQFIFQYYEKEERGRGNFPDRFSARQFPNYSSELNVNALLLGDSALYLCASSLEGWNTEAFFGQGTRLTVV.

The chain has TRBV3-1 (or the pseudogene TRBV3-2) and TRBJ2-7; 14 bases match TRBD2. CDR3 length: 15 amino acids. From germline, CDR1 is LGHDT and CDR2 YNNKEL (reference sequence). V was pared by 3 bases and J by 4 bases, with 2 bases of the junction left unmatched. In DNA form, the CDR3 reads TGTGCCAGCAGCCAGACTAGCGGGGGGGATTACGAGCAGTACTTC. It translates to CASSQTSGGDYEQYF.

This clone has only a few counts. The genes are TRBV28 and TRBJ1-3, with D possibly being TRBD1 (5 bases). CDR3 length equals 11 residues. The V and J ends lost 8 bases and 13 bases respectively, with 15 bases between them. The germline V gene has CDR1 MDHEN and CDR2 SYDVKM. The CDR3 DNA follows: TGTGCCAGCGGAGATCAGGGAACGATATATTTT. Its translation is CASGDQGTIYF.

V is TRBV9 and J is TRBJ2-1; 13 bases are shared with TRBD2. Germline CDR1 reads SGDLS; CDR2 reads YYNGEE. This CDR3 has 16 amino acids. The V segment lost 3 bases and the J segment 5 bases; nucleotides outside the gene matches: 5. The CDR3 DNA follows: TGTGCCAGCAGCGCCGGGACTAGCGGGAAGAACAATGAGCAGTTCTTC. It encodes CASSAGTSGKNNEQFF.

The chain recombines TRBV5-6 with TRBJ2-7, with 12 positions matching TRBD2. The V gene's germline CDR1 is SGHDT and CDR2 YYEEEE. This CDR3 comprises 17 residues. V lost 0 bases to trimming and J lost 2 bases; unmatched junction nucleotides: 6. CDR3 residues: CASSLGSSGGATYEQYF. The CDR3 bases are TGTGCCAGCAGCTTGGGTTCTAGCGGGGGGGCAACCTACGAGCAGTACTTC.

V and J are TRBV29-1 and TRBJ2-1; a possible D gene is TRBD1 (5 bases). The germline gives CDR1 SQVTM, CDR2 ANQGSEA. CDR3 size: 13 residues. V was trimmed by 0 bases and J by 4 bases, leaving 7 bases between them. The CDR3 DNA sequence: TGCAGCGTTGAAGATGGACAATACAATGAGCAGTTCTTC. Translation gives CSVEDGQYNEQFF.

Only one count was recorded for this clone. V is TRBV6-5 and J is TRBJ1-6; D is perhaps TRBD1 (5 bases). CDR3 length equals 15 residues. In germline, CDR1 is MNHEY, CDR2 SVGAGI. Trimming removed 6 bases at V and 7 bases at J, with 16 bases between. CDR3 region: CASRDRQTQNSPLHF. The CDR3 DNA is TGTGCCAGCAGGGATAGACAGACCCAGAATTCACCCCTCCACTTT.

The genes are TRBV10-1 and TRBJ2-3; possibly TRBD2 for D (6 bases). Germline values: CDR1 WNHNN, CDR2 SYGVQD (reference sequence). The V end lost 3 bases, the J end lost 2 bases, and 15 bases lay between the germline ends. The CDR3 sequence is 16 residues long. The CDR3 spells CASSEMAGPPTDTQYF. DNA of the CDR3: TGCGCCAGCAGTGAAATGGCGGGGCCGCCCACAGATACGCAGTATTTT.